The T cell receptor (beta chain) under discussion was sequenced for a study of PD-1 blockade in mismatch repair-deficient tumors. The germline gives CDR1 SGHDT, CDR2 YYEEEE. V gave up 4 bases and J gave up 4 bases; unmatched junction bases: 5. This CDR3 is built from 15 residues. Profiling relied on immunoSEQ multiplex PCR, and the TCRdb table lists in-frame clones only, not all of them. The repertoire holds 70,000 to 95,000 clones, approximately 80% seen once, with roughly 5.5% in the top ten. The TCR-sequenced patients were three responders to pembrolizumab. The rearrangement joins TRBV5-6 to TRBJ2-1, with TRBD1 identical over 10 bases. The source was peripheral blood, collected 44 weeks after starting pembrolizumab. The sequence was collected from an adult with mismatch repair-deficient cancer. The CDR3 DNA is TGTGCCAGCAGCGCAGGGACAGGGGAATACAATGAGCAGTTCTTC. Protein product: CASSAGTGEYNEQFF. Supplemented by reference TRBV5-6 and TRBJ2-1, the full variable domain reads DAGVTQSPTHLIKTRGQQVTLRCSPKSGHDTVSWYQQALGQGPQFIFQYYEEEERQRGNFPDRFSGHQFPNYSSELNVNALLLGDSALYLCASSAGTGEYNEQFFGPGTRLTVL.